These 24 T cell receptor beta chains were all obtained from the same sample, sequenced in a study of T cells in Graves' hyperthyroidism and ophthalmopathy. The source material, RNA transcripts, was used to amplify TCR beta CDR3 regions. The TCR CDR3 was amplified in a first-round RT-PCR using the HTBI primer set. From the multiplex PCR reads, TCRdb called clonotypes with MiXCR, one entry per CDR3 protein. The profile covers some 650,000 distinct CDR3 sequences, with 16% appearing a single time and 2.5% to 4% taken by the ten largest. The specimen was blood. The receptors here all came from a woman aged 35 to 49 with Graves' ophthalmopathy.

This clonotype occurred many times. The V and J genes are TRBV12-3 or TRBV12-4 and TRBJ2-5; 8 bases map to TRBD2. With 1 base clipped from V and 1 base from J, the junction kept 14 bases outside the gene matches. The CDR3 consists of 19 residues. The CDR3 reads CASSLGPQGWREVQETQYF. The DNA for the CDR3 is TGTGCCAGCAGTTTAGGTCCCCAAGGGTGGCGGGAGGTCCAAGAGACCCAGTACTTC.

This clonotype was detected ten times or more. This chain uses TRBV11-2 with TRBJ2-7; D gene ambiguous. The V and J ends lost 1 base and 0 bases respectively, with 10 bases between them. This CDR3 comprises 15 residues. The germline gives CDR1 SGHAT, CDR2 FQNNGV. The CDR3 coding sequence is TGTGCCAGCAGCTTAGTGGGCGGAAGCTCCTACGAGCAGTACTTC. Its translation: CASSLVGGSSYEQYF.

This clonotype has only a few counts. CDR3 amino acids: CSVPGQGVYGYTF. The CDR3 DNA reads as TGCAGTGTTCCGGGACAGGGGGTTTATGGCTACACCTTC. The gene calls are TRBV20-1 and TRBJ1-2; 11 bases are shared with TRBD1. From germline, CDR1 is DFQATT and CDR2 SNEGSKA (reference sequence). J lost 5 bases, V lost 7 bases, and 6 bases had no gene match. The CDR3 length is 13 residues.

This clonotype showed up many times. The J gene is TRBJ1-4, the V gene TRBV18, with 9 bases lining up with TRBD1. Germline V gene data show CDR1 as KGHSH and CDR2 as LQKENI. The V segment lost 0 bases and the J segment 4 bases; nucleotides outside the gene matches: 0. This CDR3 is built from 15 residues. The CDR3, as DNA: TGTGCCAGCTCACCACCGGGACAGGGTAATGAAAAACTGTTTTTT. Translation: CASSPPGQGNEKLFF. The full variable domain, rest sourced from reference TRBV18 and TRBJ1-4, is NAGVMQNPRHLVRRRGQEARLRCSPMKGHSHVYWYRQLPEEGLKFMVYLQKENIIDESGMPKERFSAEFPKEGPSILRIQQVVRGDSAAYFCASSPPGQGNEKLFFGSGTQLSVL.

This clonotype was detected many times. The chain is built from TRBV5-1 and TRBJ1-1; D gene uncertain. Germline values: CDR1 SGHRS, CDR2 YFSETQ. This CDR3 contains 14 residues. Trimming removed 0 bases at V and 0 bases at J, with 6 bases between. The CDR3 DNA is TGCGCCAGCAGCTTGGCCACCCTGAACACTGAAGCTTTCTTT. This encodes CASSLATLNTEAFF.

This clonotype was seen ten or more times. The chain carries TRBV6-1 and TRBJ1-1; D not resolved. The CDR3 consists of 14 residues. Trimming took 7 bases from V and 0 from J, leaving 12 bases between them. Germline V gene sequence: CDR1 MNHNS, CDR2 SASEGT. The CDR3 loop is CASNQPQVNTEAFF. CDR3 nucleotides: TGTGCCAGCAACCAACCCCAGGTGAACACTGAAGCTTTCTTT.

The V call is TRBV7-2, the J call TRBJ2-7; a possible D gene is TRBD2 (5 bases). This CDR3 is 15 amino acids long. The V gene's germline CDR1 is SGHTA and CDR2 FQGNSA. V shed 5 bases and J shed 5 bases, with 19 bases lying between them. The CDR3 DNA reads as TGTGCCAGCAGCCCCGGTGCCAGGTCGGGGAACGAGCAGTACTTC. This gives the protein CASSPGARSGNEQYF.

The chain joins TRBV19 to TRBJ2-2; D may be TRBD2 (5 bases). The germline CDR1 and CDR2 sequences are LNHDA and SQIVND (reference sequence). The CDR3 totals 16 residues. Trimming left V 7 bases short and J 0 bases short, with 15 bases between. The CDR3 region is CASTHIASTNTGELFF. CDR3 in DNA: TGTGCCAGTACACATATCGCTAGCACGAACACCGGGGAGCTGTTTTTT.

There are a few counts of this clonotype. The chain couples TRBV6-1 to TRBJ1-2; 10 bases fit TRBD1. V shed 5 bases and J 2 bases; nucleotides not matched to a gene: 5. Germline-derived CDR1 and CDR2 are MNHNS and SASEGT. This CDR3 region has 15 residues. CDR3 residues: CASSRSGQGNYGYTF. As DNA, the CDR3 is TGTGCCAGCAGTCGATCGGGACAGGGGAACTATGGCTACACCTTC.

This clonotype was recorded many times. The rearrangement uses TRBV5-8 and TRBJ2-3; 9 positions agree with TRBD1. Trimming at V came to 0 bases and at J to 2 bases, leaving 1 base not matched to a gene. Germline CDR1 SGHTS, CDR2 YDEGEE. The length of the CDR3 is 15 residues. CDR3 coding DNA: TGTGCCAGCAGCTTGGCACAGGGGGCCACAGATACGCAGTATTTT. This codes for CASSLAQGATDTQYF.

This chain connects TRBV5-4 to TRBJ1-1, with D unclear. Trimming stripped 7 bases from V and 5 bases from J, with 12 bases between. This CDR3 has 12 residues. CDR1 is SGHNT and CDR2 is YYREEE in the germline V gene (reference sequence). The CDR3 loop reads CASGVDITEAFF. The CDR3 nucleotides are TGTGCCAGCGGGGTTGACATAACTGAAGCTTTCTTT.

The rearrangement links TRBV7-2 to TRBJ2-5; a weak D match, TRBD1 (5 bases). Trimming took 0 bases from V and 2 from J, leaving 7 bases between them. The CDR3 totals 14 residues. Germline V gene data show CDR1 as SGHTA and CDR2 as FQGNSA. The CDR3 DNA reads TGTGCCAGCAGCTTAGCGGGGCCGCAAGAGACCCAGTACTTC. As protein: CASSLAGPQETQYF.

This clonotype was detected ten times or more. The V and J genes are TRBV7-8 and TRBJ1-5; D not certain. The CDR3 totals 15 residues. Germline CDR1 and CDR2: SGHVS and FQNEAQ. The ends were cut back, 6 bases at V and 2 bases at J, with 14 bases in the middle. The CDR3 sequence: CASSSEGFGNQPQHF. As DNA, the CDR3 is TGTGCCAGCAGTTCCGAAGGGTTCGGCAATCAGCCCCAGCATTTT.

The chain links TRBV20-1 to TRBJ2-3; 7 bases are a match to TRBD2. V lost 5 bases and J lost 0; bases outside the gene matches: 14. The CDR3 loop spans 17 amino acids. The germline V gene encodes CDR1 DFQATT and CDR2 SNEGSKA (reference sequence). CDR3: CSAPPRGGGTSTDTQYF. In DNA form, the CDR3 reads TGCAGTGCTCCCCCTCGCGGGGGTGGAACTAGCACAGATACGCAGTATTTT.

This clonotype was recorded a few times. J is TRBJ1-2 and V is TRBV28; D not certain. V lost 3 bases to trimming and J lost 6 bases, with 14 bases between them. The CDR3 extends over 14 amino acids. Per the germline V gene, CDR1 is MDHEN and CDR2 is SYDVKM. The CDR3 protein is CASSFTGNSDGYTF. In DNA form, the CDR3 reads TGTGCCAGCAGTTTTACCGGGAATAGTGATGGCTACACCTTC.

This clonotype came up many times. This chain joins TRBV30 and TRBJ1-6; 11 bases fit TRBD1. V trimming: 3 bases; J trimming: 9 bases; junction bases outside the gene matches: 4. Per germline, CDR1 GTSNPN and CDR2 SVGIG (reference sequence). CDR3 length: 14 residues. This chain's CDR3 is CAWSAGTGGSPLHF. CDR3 nucleotides: TGTGCCTGGAGCGCCGGGACAGGGGGTTCACCCCTCCACTTT.

Only a few counts were recorded for this clonotype. J is TRBJ2-6 and V is TRBV10-3; D is unclear. The CDR3 contains 14 residues. Germline CDR1 reads ENHRY; CDR2 reads SYGVKD. Between the trimmed V and J ends, which lost 3 bases and 0 bases, there was a span of 3 bases. CDR3: CAISDSSGANVLTF. The CDR3 bases are TGTGCCATCAGTGACTCCTCTGGGGCCAACGTCCTGACTTTC.

This chain connects TRBV4-1 to TRBJ2-2, with D tentatively TRBD1 or TRBD2 (5 bases each). This CDR3 has 19 amino acids. Trimming took 0 bases from V and 3 from J, leaving 20 bases between them. The germline V gene encodes CDR1 MGHRA and CDR2 YSYEKL. CDR3 loop: CASSQDRVWGSRDTGELFF. The CDR3 DNA sequence: TGCGCCAGCAGCCAAGATCGGGTATGGGGGAGTAGGGACACCGGGGAGCTGTTTTTT.

Many counts were recorded for this clonotype. The chain recombines TRBV12-3 or TRBV12-4 with TRBJ2-5, with 9 bases that match TRBD2. The CDR3 has 14 amino acids. The V segment lost 6 bases and the J segment 5 bases; nucleotides outside the gene matches: 7. The CDR3 region has the DNA TGTGCCAGCAGCGCCGGGACTAGCCGGGAGACCCAGTACTTC. It encodes CASSAGTSRETQYF.

The chain couples TRBV2 to TRBJ2-1; 7 nucleotides align to TRBD1. Germline V lookup: CDR1 SNHLY, CDR2 FYNNEI. The CDR3 consists of 16 residues. V shed 4 bases and J 1 base; nucleotides not matched to a gene: 7. CDR3 in amino acids: CASSGDREFSYNEQFF. As DNA, the CDR3 is TGTGCCAGCAGTGGAGACAGGGAGTTTTCCTACAATGAGCAGTTCTTC.

This clonotype was counted between two and nine times. The CDR3 DNA sequence: TGCGCCAGCAGCCAAGAAGACACCCGTTTGGGACAGGGCAACAATGAGCAGTTCTTC. Translated: CASSQEDTRLGQGNNEQFF. This chain connects TRBV4-1 to TRBJ2-1; the match to TRBD1 covers 9 bases. CDR1 and CDR2 from the germline V gene are MGHRA and YSYEKL. With V trimmed by 0 bases and J by 5 bases, 14 bases remained unmatched. This CDR3 is built from 19 residues.

This clonotype was picked up a small number of times. A much larger clonotype is one base distant, so this may be a read error. The rearrangement uses TRBV10-3 and TRBJ2-1; TRBD2 matches at 8 bases. CDR3 size: 16 residues. Germline-derived CDR1 and CDR2 are ENHRY and SYGVKD. CDR3 nucleotides: TGTGCCATCAGTCGGGCAGCGGGAGACTCCTACAATGAGCAGTTATTC. As protein: CAISRAAGDSYNEQLF.

The chain links TRBV15 to TRBJ2-4; D call uncertain. Germline CDR1 is LNHNV and CDR2 is YYDKDF (reference sequence). Trimming took off 1 base at V and 13 bases at J, with 17 bases between the two ends. The CDR3 totals 14 residues. The CDR3 here is CATSRGGFEDQQYF. The DNA of the CDR3 is TGTGCCACCAGCAGAGGGGGTTTTGAGGACCAACAGTACTTC.

The sample holds many counts of this clonotype. The V call is TRBV12-3 or TRBV12-4, the J call TRBJ2-1; TRBD1 matches at 7 bases. The CDR3 is 16 amino acids. After removal of 3 bases from V and 5 bases from J, the junction contained 10 bases not matched to a gene. The CDR3 here is CASSLDGQAINNEQFF. CDR3 DNA: TGTGCCAGCAGTTTGGACGGACAGGCGATCAACAATGAGCAGTTCTTC.